The clone carrying this TCR beta chain has only one observation. Its matching antigen is unknown. The data stem from a study of cytomegalovirus exposure and HLA in healthy donors. Overall study results and limits: Researchers left out some V segments, among them TRBV6-2 and TRBV6-3, as indistinguishable.

The germline CDR1 and CDR2 sequences are SGHDN and FVKESK. V trimming: 4 bases; J trimming: 4 bases; junction bases outside the gene matches: 3. The CDR3 runs 14 residues. The primer mix had 60 Vbeta and 13 Jbeta primers. Per the original data handling: About 10 million of tens of millions of unique TCR beta chains were shared, per a later count. Clones were read by immunoSEQ multiplex PCR, and TCRdb kept only the in-frame ones, dropping some. The V and J calls and clone size were taken over from that table, and D and trimming were inferred from the DNA. The sample lists around 57,000 clones, around 90% occurring once.

The sequence was collected from a man younger than 40 in good health and CMV-seropositive. Sequencing was carried out using PBMCs. J is TRBJ2-3 and V is TRBV14; 9 nucleotides match TRBD2. The CDR3 DNA follows: TGTGCCAGCAGCCTAGCGGGAGAGGCAGATACGCAGTATTTT. It codes for CASSLAGEADTQYF. Filled out from reference TRBV14 and TRBJ2-3, the complete variable domain reads EAGVTQFPSHSVIEKGQTVTLRCDPISGHDNLYWYRRVMGKEIKFLLHFVKESKQDESGMPNNRFLAERTGGTYSTLKVQPAELEDSGVYFCASSLAGEADTQYFGPGTRLTVL.